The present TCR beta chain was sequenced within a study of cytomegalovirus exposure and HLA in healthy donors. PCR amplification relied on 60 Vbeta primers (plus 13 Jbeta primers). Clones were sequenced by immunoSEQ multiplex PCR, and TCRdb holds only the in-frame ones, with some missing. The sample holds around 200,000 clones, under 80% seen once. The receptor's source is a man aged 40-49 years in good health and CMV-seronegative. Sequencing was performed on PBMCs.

The CDR3 loop reads CASSSGQYEQYF. CDR3 in DNA: TGTGCCAGCAGTTCTGGACAGTACGAGCAGTACTTC. The chain has TRBV6-5 and TRBJ2-7; TRBD1 is a possible D gene (6 bases). The CDR3 runs to 12 residues. The ends were cut back, 4 bases at V and 4 bases at J, with 8 bases in the middle. Germline values: CDR1 MNHEY, CDR2 SVGAGI.